These T cell receptor beta chains were read from a single sample in a study of cytomegalovirus exposure and HLA in healthy donors. The table came from immunoSEQ multiplex PCR; TCRdb's copy has only in-frame clones and leaves some out. This repertoire shows 150,000 to 200,000 clones, 76% found once; its top ten account for 1.5% to 2%. The sample taken for sequencing was PBMCs. These receptors all stem from a man between 18 and 35 years old in good health and CMV-seronegative. Each CDR3 is given with its conserved first and last residue. D genes are given only for firm matches. Not every row has a clone size; where given, it reads once, few, many or a size class.

d_call | j_call | v_call | clone_size | cdr3_aa | cdr3_nt
NA | TRBJ1-4 | TRBV9 | NA | CASSGPMGRPNEKLFF | TGTGCCAGCAGCGGGCCAATGGGCAGACCTAATGAAAAACTGTTTTTT
TRBD2 | TRBJ2-5 | TRBV4-1 | NA | CASSQGQAGGSAVGETQYF | TGCGCCAGCAGCCAAGGTCAAGCGGGAGGATCTGCAGTCGGGGAGACCCAGTACTTC
NA | TRBJ1-6 | TRBV14 | few | CASSQESVTLHF | TGTGCCAGCAGCCAAGAGTCCGTAACCCTCCACTTT
NA | TRBJ1-5 | TRBV4-2 | few | CASSQERSGAGQPQHF | TGTGCCAGCAGCCAAGAAAGGAGCGGAGCGGGGCAGCCCCAGCATTTT
NA | TRBJ2-3 | TRBV6-4 | NA | CASSRGRADTQYF | TGTGCCAGCAGCCGAGGCCGGGCAGATACGCAGTATTTT
TRBD1 | TRBJ1-1 | TRBV27 | NA | CASSVTGGWGTEAFF | TGTGCCAGCAGTGTGACAGGGGGTTGGGGCACTGAAGCTTTCTTT
TRBD2 | TRBJ2-2 | TRBV28 | NA | CASSSATRGVAGELFF | TGTGCCAGCAGTTCCGCGACGCGGGGGGTGGCCGGGGAGCTGTTTTTT
NA | TRBJ1-5 | TRBV7-8 | NA | CASSLVGGPNQPQHF | TGTGCCAGCAGCTTAGTAGGAGGGCCCAATCAGCCCCAGCATTTT
NA | TRBJ1-3 | TRBV14 | NA | CASSQGRGFTGNTIYF | TGTGCCAGCAGCCAAGGAAGGGGTTTTACTGGAAACACCATATATTTT
NA | TRBJ1-2 | TRBV2 | once | CASSEGLAARGYTF | TGTGCCAGCAGTGAAGGTTTGGCAGCGCGAGGCTACACCTTC
TRBD1 | TRBJ2-3 | TRBV13 | NA | CASKDRGRTDTQYF | TGTGCCAGCAAGGACAGGGGTCGCACAGATACGCAGTATTTT
NA | TRBJ1-5 | TRBV25-1 | NA | CASSASGRGRGQPQHF | TGTGCCAGCAGTGCCAGTGGACGAGGCAGGGGCCAGCCCCAGCATTTT
TRBD2 | TRBJ2-2 | TRBV7-2 | few | CASSLGAGVDTGELFF | TGTGCCAGCAGCTTAGGAGCGGGGGTCGACACCGGGGAGCTGTTTTTT
NA | TRBJ2-1 | TRBV19 | NA | CASSIVEGWTPDNEQFF | TGTGCCAGTAGTATAGTGGAGGGGTGGACTCCCGACAATGAGCAGTTCTTC
NA | TRBJ2-7 | TRBV4-1 | NA | CASSQDRGSREQYF | TGCGCCAGCAGCCAAGACAGGGGCTCGCGCGAGCAGTACTTC
TRBD2 | TRBJ2-1 | TRBV28 | NA | CASSSGGLALYNEQFF | TGTGCCAGCAGTTCCGGGGGACTAGCTCTCTACAATGAGCAGTTCTTC
TRBD2 | TRBJ2-7 | TRBV5-1 | NA | CASSLLGGESYEQYF | TGCGCCAGCAGCCTGTTGGGGGGGGAATCCTACGAGCAGTACTTC
NA | TRBJ1-1 | TRBV11-2 | once | CASSSSDRNTEAFF | TGTGCCAGCAGCTCCTCGGACAGGAACACTGAAGCTTTCTTT